The 21 T cell receptor beta chains reported below all come from one sample, sequenced in a study of breast tumors, draining lymph nodes, adjacent tissues. Axillary draining lymph nodes of breast cancer patients supplied the node samples. In TCRdb, the multiplex PCR reads were re-called with MiXCR into one record per CDR3 protein. Of some 250,000 distinct CDR3 sequences in the sample, 30% to 35% were seen once. The source material was axillary lymph node tissue. The receptors stem from a female donor with breast cancer. Some clones in this sample may be carry-over from other donors' samples.

This rearrangement joins TRBV2 to TRBJ2-7; 9 nucleotides match TRBD1. This CDR3 is 11 amino acids long. The ends lost 9 bases at V and 6 bases at J; junction bases unmatched: 3. Germline CDR1 is SNHLY and CDR2 is FYNNEI. This CDR3 reads CARPGQGEQYF. The CDR3 DNA reads TGTGCCAGACCGGGACAGGGCGAGCAGTACTTC.

This clonotype was seen many times. The gene calls are TRBV2 and TRBJ1-2; 7 bases agree with TRBD1. The length of the CDR3 is 13 residues. V trimming: 8 bases; J trimming: 2 bases; junction bases outside the gene matches: 5. Germline-derived CDR1 and CDR2 are SNHLY and FYNNEI. The DNA for the CDR3 is TGTGCCAGCGGTTCGACAGGGAACTATGGCTACACCTTC. Its protein is CASGSTGNYGYTF.

This clonotype has at least ten counts. The chain uses TRBV7-8 and TRBJ2-5, with 11 bases aligning to TRBD2. Germline CDR1 and CDR2: SGHVS and FQNEAQ. The V segment lost 4 bases and the J segment 2 bases; nucleotides outside the gene matches: 9. This CDR3 has 17 amino acids. CDR3 nucleotides: TGTGCCAGCAGCTCGGGACTAGCGGAAAGATCGCAAGAGACCCAGTACTTC. It codes for CASSSGLAERSQETQYF.

The V gene is TRBV9, the J gene TRBJ2-7; weak D call: TRBD2 (5 bases). CDR1 and CDR2 (germline): SGDLS, YYNGEE. Trimming removed 4 bases at V and 5 bases at J, with 13 bases between. CDR3 length: 13 amino acids. CDR3 sequence (DNA): TGTGCCAGCAGCCACAAGGGAGCGCACGAGCAGTACTTC. Translating it yields CASSHKGAHEQYF.

In its sample, this clonotype was seen many times. J is TRBJ1-5 and V is TRBV6-6, with D unclear. From germline, CDR1 is MNHNY and CDR2 SVGAGI (reference sequence). V dropped 2 bases and J dropped 1 base, with 6 bases sitting between them. The CDR3 spans 14 residues. This CDR3 reads CASSYTGSNQPQHF. The CDR3, as DNA: TGTGCCAGCAGTTACACGGGAAGCAATCAGCCCCAGCATTTT.

V gene TRBV6-2 or TRBV6-3 combines with J gene TRBJ1-2, with 7 bases matching TRBD1. The CDR3 sequence is 12 residues long. The junction had 2 bases not matched to a gene; V was cut back by 6 bases and J by 4 bases. Germline loops: CDR1 MNHEY, CDR2 SVGEGT. The CDR3 DNA sequence: TGTGCCAGCAGAGGACAGGTCTATGGCTACACCTTC. Its protein is CASRGQVYGYTF.

This clonotype occurred many times. This rearrangement joins TRBV12-3 or TRBV12-4 to TRBJ1-5; D is undetermined. Trimming cost V 2 bases and J 2 bases, with 4 bases left between them. This CDR3 comprises 13 residues. The CDR3 region has the DNA TGTGCCAGCAGTTTATTTGGCAATCAGCCCCAGCATTTT. This sequence encodes CASSLFGNQPQHF.

This chain links TRBV19 with TRBJ1-4, with D uncertain. This CDR3 comprises 15 residues. Trimming removed 5 bases at V and 0 bases at J, with 10 bases between. Per germline, CDR1 LNHDA and CDR2 SQIVND (reference sequence). Written as DNA, the CDR3 is TGTGCCAGTAGTTCCACCGGGACAACTAATGAAAAACTGTTTTTT. As protein: CASSSTGTTNEKLFF.

This clonotype was observed at least ten times. The genes are TRBV15 and TRBJ1-2; no definite D call. V was cut by 0 bases and J by 6 bases, with 11 bases left in between. Per the germline V gene, CDR1 is LNHNV and CDR2 is YYDKDF (reference sequence). The CDR3 extends over 14 amino acids. CDR3 region: CATSRDLPYDGYTF. The CDR3 DNA follows: TGTGCCACCAGCAGAGATCTTCCCTATGATGGCTACACCTTC.

This clonotype has only a few counts. The V gene is TRBV7-8, the J gene TRBJ2-4; D ambiguous. CDR3 length: 15 amino acids. The germline V gene has CDR1 SGHVS and CDR2 FQNEAQ. Between the trimmed V and J ends, which lost 3 bases and 1 base, there was a span of 10 bases. Here the CDR3 DNA reads TGTGCCAGCAGCTTTCAGGTTGGGGCCAAAAACATTCAGTACTTC. It translates to CASSFQVGAKNIQYF.

In its sample, this clonotype was seen many times. The chain is built from TRBV12-3 or TRBV12-4 and TRBJ2-7; D gene uncertain. CDR3 size: 14 residues. With 6 bases removed from V and 0 bases from J, the gap between germline ends came to 12 bases. The CDR3 here is CASRAKSFSYEQYF. The CDR3 nucleotides read TGTGCCAGCAGGGCAAAGTCGTTCTCCTACGAGCAGTACTTC.

This chain joins TRBV2 and TRBJ2-5; 13 bases line up with TRBD2. V was clipped by 4 bases and J by 1 base; unmatched bases: 3. The CDR3 covers 16 residues. The V gene's germline CDR1 is SNHLY and CDR2 FYNNEI. CDR3 sequence: CASSGTSGSLQETQYF. The CDR3 DNA reads as TGTGCCAGCAGTGGGACTAGCGGGAGCCTCCAAGAGACCCAGTACTTC.

This clonotype was seen a handful of times. This could be a read error, since a much larger clone is one nucleotide away. No conserved phenylalanine or tryptophan ends this CDR3, so it is likely a read error. CDR3 in amino acids: CASSHGDSSYEQYL. CDR3 sequence (DNA): TGCGCCAGCAGCCATGGGGACAGCTCCTACGAGCAGTACCTC. This chain joins TRBV5-1 and TRBJ2-7, with 7 bases matching TRBD1. Germline trimming cut 4 bases from V and 0 bases from J; bases unmatched to any gene: 4. CDR1 is SGHRS, CDR2 YFSETQ, per germline. The CDR3 is made up of 14 amino acids.

This clonotype was counted ten times or more. This chain uses TRBV20-1 with TRBJ2-1, with TRBD1 identical over 10 bases. Germline lookup yields CDR1 DFQATT and CDR2 SNEGSKA (reference sequence). Losses at the gene ends were 6 bases for V and 7 bases for J; bases not matched to a gene: 6. This CDR3 region has 13 residues. The CDR3 nucleotides read TGCAGTGCGCGGGGACAGGGGATAAATGAGCAGTTCTTC. This codes for CSARGQGINEQFF.

This clonotype has a count of ten or more. The chain recombines TRBV20-1 with TRBJ1-4; 7 nucleotides agree with TRBD1. CDR1 and CDR2 (germline): DFQATT, SNEGSKA (reference sequence). This CDR3 is 13 amino acids long. With V trimmed by 3 bases and J by 8 bases, 6 bases remained unmatched. In DNA form, the CDR3 reads TGCAGTGCTAGCGAGGGGGCTCGGGAAAAACTGTTTTTT. This gives the protein CSASEGAREKLFF.

This clonotype was detected ten times or more. This may stem from a read error, because a much larger clone lies one nucleotide away. Without the conserved terminal phenylalanine or tryptophan, this CDR3 likely stems from a read error. V is TRBV7-2 and J is TRBJ2-5; D remains ambiguous. CDR3 length: 14 amino acids. V gave up 3 bases and J gave up 0 bases, with 8 bases separating them. Germline values: CDR1 SGHTA, CDR2 FQGNSA. The CDR3 coding sequence is TGTGCCAGCAGCTTTCAAGGGAACCAAGAGACCCAGTACCTC. Translated: CASSFQGNQETQYL.

In its sample, this clonotype was seen a few times. The V and J genes are TRBV10-3 and TRBJ1-6; TRBD1 aligns across 11 bases. Germline values: CDR1 ENHRY, CDR2 SYGVKD. With 10 bases clipped from V and 0 bases from J, the junction kept 5 bases outside the gene matches. The CDR3 runs to 16 residues. Here the CDR3 DNA reads TGTGCCACTGGACAGGGGGCGAGCTCCTATAATTCACCCCTCCACTTT. The encoded protein is CATGQGASSYNSPLHF.

V and J are TRBV7-2 and TRBJ2-5; TRBD2 matches 7 bases. CDR3 length equals 15 residues. The germline V gene has CDR1 SGHTA and CDR2 FQGNSA. After removal of 4 bases from V and 3 bases from J, the junction contained 8 bases not matched to a gene. CDR3: CASSSTGRTKETQYF. In DNA form, the CDR3 reads TGTGCCAGCAGCTCAACCGGGAGGACTAAAGAGACCCAGTACTTC.

The chain has TRBV6-1 and TRBJ1-2; no clear D. The CDR3 has 15 residues. Trimming cost V 5 bases and J 3 bases, with 16 bases left between them. CDR1 is MNHNS, CDR2 SASEGT, per germline. The CDR3 reads CASSQLDFADYGYTF. The CDR3, as DNA: TGTGCCAGCAGTCAATTAGATTTCGCGGACTATGGCTACACCTTC.

This clonotype has at least ten counts. The chain has TRBV12-3 or TRBV12-4 and TRBJ2-3; 10 bases map to TRBD2. The V gene end was trimmed by 8 bases and the J gene end by 5 bases; junction bases not matched to a gene: 16. This CDR3 comprises 17 residues. CDR3 in DNA: TGTGCCAGCTCCCCCCTAACCAGCGGGGGGGCGGTAGATACGCAGTATTTT. As protein: CASSPLTSGGAVDTQYF.

The chain combines TRBV3-1 with TRBJ2-7; TRBD2 matches at 12 bases. CDR1 and CDR2 from the germline V gene are LGHDT and YNNKEL (reference sequence). CDR3 length: 15 residues. J was trimmed by 2 bases and V by 1 base; bases with no gene match: 0. The CDR3 spells CASSQGTSGAYEQYF. CDR3 DNA: TGTGCCAGCAGCCAAGGGACTAGCGGGGCCTACGAGCAGTACTTC.